These T cell receptor beta chains were read from a single sample in a study of early stage breast cancer tumors. The protocol was immunoSEQ multiplex PCR, while the TCRdb copy is restricted to in-frame clones and leaves out a portion. The table shows 10,000 or so clones, with 71% occurring only once. The sequencing input was normal breast tissue next to the tumor. The receptors originated from a person aged 55-75 years with breast cancer. The CDR3 runs from the conserved cysteine through the conserved F or W. Size values are once, few and many counts, or a class for expanded clones, and some rows have none.

V gene: TRBV27; clone size: -; CDR3 protein: CASSPWRPGTKNTEAFF
V gene: TRBV6-6; clone size: -; CDR3 protein: CASSKSTGKGNQPQHF
V gene: TRBV6-5; clone size: -; CDR3 protein: CASSYSMTGSGETQYF
V gene: TRBV30; clone size: -; CDR3 protein: CAWNPGGASWDQETQYF
V gene: TRBV4-1; clone size: large; CDR3 protein: CASSSPTSETQYF
V gene: TRBV10-1; clone size: -; CDR3 protein: CASSPNIAGGPNEQYF
V gene: TRBV7-9; clone size: -; CDR3 protein: CASSLGQYYGYTF
V gene: TRBV28; clone size: -; CDR3 protein: CASSLSLAGAGEQYF
V gene: TRBV15; clone size: -; CDR3 protein: CATSRNKGGMSYEQYF
V gene: TRBV7-3; clone size: -; CDR3 protein: CASSLLGGGEAGELFF
V gene: TRBV28; clone size: -; CDR3 protein: CASSPRQGAPNEKLFF
V gene: TRBV11-2; clone size: -; CDR3 protein: CASSLVRGTSINEQFF
V gene: TRBV4-3; clone size: -; CDR3 protein: CASSQWSPLAGPYEQYF
V gene: TRBV11-2; clone size: few; CDR3 protein: CASSLDPSSIYEQYF
V gene: TRBV15; clone size: -; CDR3 protein: CATSIGQGTETQYF
V gene: TRBV28; clone size: -; CDR3 protein: CASGGGFAGGVNEQFF
V gene: TRBV6-5; clone size: -; CDR3 protein: CASSLSRTYNEQFF
V gene: TRBV5-1; clone size: -; CDR3 protein: CASSLVRGGANVLTF
V gene: TRBV10-3; clone size: -; CDR3 protein: CAISESKSANYGYTF
V gene: TRBV18; clone size: -; CDR3 protein: CASSEQGVGQPQHF
V gene: TRBV18; clone size: -; CDR3 protein: CASSPIGTGGHEQYF
V gene: TRBV7-9; clone size: -; CDR3 protein: CAIPTGQGYNEQFF
V gene: TRBV19; clone size: -; CDR3 protein: CASSIEVGARGYGYTF
V gene: TRBV6-6; clone size: -; CDR3 protein: CASSYSEQPQHF
V gene: TRBV4-3; clone size: -; CDR3 protein: CASSPGTGRRYNEQFF
V gene: TRBV5-6; clone size: few; CDR3 protein: CASSLPARGQGTYNEQFF
V gene: TRBV29-1; clone size: -; CDR3 protein: CSVNDRDTEAFF
V gene: TRBV7-2; clone size: once; CDR3 protein: CASSLGQGSNEQFF
V gene: TRBV18; clone size: -; CDR3 protein: CASSSGQGITGELFF
V gene: TRBV4-1; clone size: -; CDR3 protein: CASSQALTGEAYGYTF
V gene: TRBV9; clone size: -; CDR3 protein: CASSVRGLAEYNEQFF
V gene: TRBV5-8; clone size: once; CDR3 protein: CASSFRSSGNTIYF
V gene: TRBV5-8; clone size: -; CDR3 protein: CASSRRGTANTGELFF
V gene: TRBV7-9; clone size: -; CDR3 protein: CASSSGYQETQYF
V gene: TRBV19; clone size: few; CDR3 protein: CASSTITGTGYGYTF
V gene: TRBV10-3; clone size: -; CDR3 protein: CAISSGTSNTEAFF
V gene: TRBV19; clone size: -; CDR3 protein: CASSIDEGGSDTQYF
V gene: TRBV9; clone size: -; CDR3 protein: CASSGGGADTEAFF
V gene: TRBV9; clone size: once; CDR3 protein: CASSEGQGYTEAFF
V gene: TRBV18; clone size: -; CDR3 protein: CASSPGRGGQGHQPQHF
V gene: TRBV27; clone size: -; CDR3 protein: CASSITQGTGELFF
V gene: TRBV7-6; clone size: -; CDR3 protein: CASSPDGGGGDTQYF
V gene: TRBV5-1; clone size: -; CDR3 protein: CASSYPGQEKLFF
V gene: TRBV7-2; clone size: -; CDR3 protein: CASSSKILAGVLYNEQFF
V gene: TRBV30; clone size: -; CDR3 protein: CAWSNNQETQYF
V gene: TRBV9; clone size: -; CDR3 protein: CASSRDSQETQYF
V gene: TRBV19; clone size: -; CDR3 protein: CASSRTLSYEQYF
V gene: TRBV10-3; clone size: -; CDR3 protein: CAISVPGLGTETQYF
V gene: TRBV18; clone size: -; CDR3 protein: CASSATSGRLGELFF
V gene: TRBV13; clone size: few; CDR3 protein: CASSLEAVPGELFF
V gene: TRBV28; clone size: once; CDR3 protein: CASSSALAGHNEQFF
V gene: TRBV9; clone size: -; CDR3 protein: CASSGDRGSGYGYTF
V gene: TRBV6-6; clone size: -; CDR3 protein: CASSYSAQGNKWEQYF
V gene: TRBV5-4; clone size: -; CDR3 protein: CASSPDGGNYEQYF
V gene: TRBV10-3; clone size: -; CDR3 protein: CAISAPGQEYEQYF
V gene: TRBV15; clone size: -; CDR3 protein: CATSPRGSSYEQYF
V gene: TRBV28; clone size: -; CDR3 protein: CASSSGQGASEQYF
V gene: TRBV5-5; clone size: -; CDR3 protein: CASSLGEGWNYGYTF
V gene: TRBV5-1; clone size: -; CDR3 protein: CASSVTPGTGYQETQYF